The text below deals with one T cell receptor beta chain. The record originates from a study of OX40 agonist ivuxolimab in advanced cancers. The overall study: Prior checkpoint blockade (anti-PD-1, anti-PD-L1 or anti-CTLA-4) was permitted; 40% had it.

The repertoire was sequenced with immunoSEQ multiplex PCR; TCRdb's copy has only in-frame clones and lacks some. The table lists around 15,000 clones, around 80% of them singletons. Trimming took 4 bases from V and 6 from J; bases not matched to a gene: 6. This CDR3 region has 14 residues. Germline V lookup: CDR1 SGHRS, CDR2 YFSETQ. The source of this sequence is an adult with an advanced solid tumor such as melanoma, head and neck, liver or kidney cancer. V gene TRBV5-1 combines with J gene TRBJ2-3; TRBD1 agrees at 9 bases. Sequencing used CD4+ or CD8+ T cells sorted from blood, obtained in a trial of the OX40 agonist ivuxolimab. The CDR3: CASSPQGAGDTQYF. The CDR3 region has the DNA TGCGCCAGCAGCCCACAGGGGGCGGGGGATACGCAGTATTTT. The full variable domain, rest sourced from reference TRBV5-1 and TRBJ2-3, is KAGVTQTPRYLIKTRGQQVTLSCSPISGHRSVSWYQQTPGQGLQFLFEYFSETQRNKGNFPGRFSGRQFSNSRSEMNVSTLELGDSALYLCASSPQGAGDTQYFGPGTRLTVL.